The table lists the clone carrying this TCR beta chain with many counts. The data were obtained in a study of blood T cell repertoires in COVID-19. V gave up 2 bases and J gave up 7 bases, with 9 bases separating them. The CDR3 length is 13 residues. Germline lookup yields CDR1 SNHLY and CDR2 FYNNEI. Measured with immunoSEQ multiplex PCR; TCRdb has only the in-frame clones, and not every one. The table lists about 150,000 clones, about 80% of them singletons. The chain recombines TRBV2 with TRBJ2-1; no clear D gene. The TCR comes from a woman in her fifties or sixties with acute or convalescent COVID-19. The sample taken for sequencing was peripheral blood. This chain's CDR3 is CASSEPFRNEQFF. Written as DNA, the CDR3 is TGTGCCAGCAGTGAACCCTTCCGGAATGAGCAGTTCTTC.